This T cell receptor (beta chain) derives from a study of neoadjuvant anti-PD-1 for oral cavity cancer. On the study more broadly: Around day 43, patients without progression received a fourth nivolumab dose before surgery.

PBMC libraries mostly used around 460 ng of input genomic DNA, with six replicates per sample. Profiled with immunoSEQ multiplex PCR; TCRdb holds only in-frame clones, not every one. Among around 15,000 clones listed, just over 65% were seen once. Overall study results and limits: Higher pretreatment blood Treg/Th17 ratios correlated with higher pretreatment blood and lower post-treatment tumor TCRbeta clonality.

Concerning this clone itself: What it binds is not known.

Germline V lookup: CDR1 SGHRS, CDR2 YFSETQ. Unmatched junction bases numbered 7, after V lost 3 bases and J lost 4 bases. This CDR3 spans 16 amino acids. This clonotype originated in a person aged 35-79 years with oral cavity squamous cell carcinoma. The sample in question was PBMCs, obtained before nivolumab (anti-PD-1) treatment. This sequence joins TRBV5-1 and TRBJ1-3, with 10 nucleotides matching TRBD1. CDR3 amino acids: CASSSQGTGAGNTIYF. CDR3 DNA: TGCGCCAGCAGCTCCCAAGGGACAGGGGCAGGAAACACCATATATTTT.